This TCR beta chain emerged from a study of T cell responses to AZD1222 COVID-19 vaccine (TCRdb year 2021). At the level of the whole study: AZD1222 recipients given second doses at about 4 weeks or at about 12 weeks were pooled, since spike-specific TCR depth and breadth were not found to differ between the two schedules. TCR sequencing covered some 250 trial participants: 207 given two doses of AZD1222 and about 26 given two doses of MenACWY control vaccine. Trial participants were enrolled into age subgroups of 18-55, 56-69 and 70-plus years, which contained around 150, 28 and 57 TCR-sequenced participants, respectively.

V loses 2 bases, J loses 3 bases, and the germline ends lie 14 bases apart. From cysteine to phenylalanine, the CDR3 is 15 amino acids long. Kept here is only the CDR3 DNA, which spans 45 bases and is read in frame from base 1. According to the germline V gene, CDR1 reads MNHEY and CDR2 reads SVGAGI. In regard to this clone: Its antigen is unknown. Base quality data are lacking; no much larger clone is found one base away.

The time point label, read with the paper, signifies: baseline before first vaccination. Samples from vaccinated people were obtained from the UK trials COV001 and COV002, which included a single-blind randomized controlled phase 2/3 trial of AZD1222 (ChAdOx1 nCoV-19) in healthy adults. For TCRbeta chain sequencing, PBMC samples were collected from trial participants at day 0 and at day 28 after the second dose. What the research found in general, with its limitations: Participants were mostly white British and included more females than males, and it was suggested by the authors that clonal diversity may have been underestimated. Spike-specific TCR breadth and depth rose significantly after two AZD1222 doses compared with day 0 and with MenACWY recipients. Reportedly, close to half of the unique spike-specific TCRs recognized epitopes lying outside the regions that are mutated in the B.1.351 and B.1.1.7 variants. The 56-69-year group was small, and its depth increase did not reach significance, likely because of low power. Because no samples from the day 14 peak response were available, repertoires could be characterized only after the peak T cell response. CD4 TCRs associated with the vaccine covered the entire spike protein, and the dominant responses were in regions 160-218 and 743-854. Only 5 to 7 AZD1222 recipients were SARS-CoV-2 seropositive at baseline, limiting conclusions about previously exposed vaccinees.

The CDR3 regions of human TCRbeta chains were analyzed by immunosequencing. Per the authors' processing: Repertoire TCRs were matched against a reference library of SARS-CoV-2-specific TCRs generated with the MIRA antigen-specificity platform. Breadth was defined as the fraction of unique TCRs that were SARS-CoV-2-associated. Depth was defined as the fraction of total T cells that were SARS-CoV-2-associated. Using the MIRA data, every spike-specific TCR was mapped to the spike region that the TCR reacted to and assigned to either a CD4 or a CD8 class. Log10-transformed breadth and depth values were compared by one-way ANOVA with Sidak's multiple comparisons tests. TCRdb obtained this table from immuneACCESS and retained in-frame rearrangements with V and J assigned. These tables miss some clones; where compared with another copy, unresolved V genes account for less than half of the shortfall, and the remainder is unexplained. Clone size and the V and J calls come from that table; the DNA yielded D and trimming. The table for this sample lists 65,000 to 85,000 clones; approximately 85% of them were counted only once. The ten largest clones represent about 13% of the sample.

The specimen was peripheral blood, collected on day 0 of AZD1222 vaccination. This clonotype originated in an adult in good health. The rearranged segments are TRBV6-5 and TRBJ2-7, with the D segment identity uncertain. The sequenced DNA is TGTGCCAGCAGTTACACCTACGCCGAAAACTACGAGCAGTACTTC. It encodes CASSYTYAENYEQYF.